The next 30 T cell receptor beta chains were all read from a single sample in a study of shared clonotypes between healthy human individuals. The assay was immunoSEQ multiplex PCR, and TCRdb's table has in-frame clones only and misses some. The sample has around 600,000 clones; roughly 95% are singletons. Only CD45RO-negative cells positively selected for CCR7 counted as naive CD8 cells, so terminally differentiated effector memory CD45RA+ cells were excluded. The sample taken for sequencing was naive CD8+ T cells sorted from blood. The receptors come from a woman in her 30s in good health.

The CDR3 loop is CASSDLTYEQYF. As DNA, the CDR3 is TGTGCCAGCAGTGACTTAACCTACGAGCAGTACTTC. This sequence joins TRBV2 and TRBJ2-5; D is undetermined. The better agreement between TRBJ2-7 and the DNA end casts doubt on the J call. Germline CDR1 reads SNHLY; CDR2 reads FYNNEI. The CDR3 is 12 residues long.

This chain links TRBV5-1 with TRBJ2-7; 9 positions agree with TRBD2. With V trimmed by 1 base and J by 3 bases, 8 bases remained unmatched. This CDR3 region has 16 residues. The germline CDR1 and CDR2 sequences are SGHRS and YFSETQ. CDR3 loop: CASSLWESGRIYEQYF. DNA for the CDR3: TGCGCCAGCAGCTTGTGGGAAAGCGGGAGGATCTACGAGCAGTACTTC. The variable domain in full, completed from reference TRBV5-1 and TRBJ2-7, reads KAGVTQTPRYLIKTRGQQVTLSCSPISGHRSVSWYQQTPGQGLQFLFEYFSETQRNKGNFPGRFSGRQFSNSRSEMNVSTLELGDSALYLCASSLWESGRIYEQYFGPGTRLTVT.

The CDR3 loop reads CASSLLGRGSINEKLFF. The CDR3 region has the DNA TGTGCCAGCAGTCTATTAGGCCGTGGCTCCATTAATGAAAAACTGTTTTTT. The chain links TRBV27 to TRBJ1-4; D unresolved. The V end lost 5 bases, the J end lost 4 bases, and 20 bases lay between the germline ends. CDR1 is MNHEY and CDR2 is SMNVEV in the germline V gene (reference sequence). CDR3 length: 17 residues.

This clone was counted a single time. The rearrangement uses TRBV28 and TRBJ2-7; unclear D gene. The germline CDR1 and CDR2 sequences are MDHEN and SYDVKM. V lost 4 bases and J lost 3, with 13 bases in between. This CDR3 is built from 14 residues. CDR3 DNA: TGTGCCAGCAGTTGGCGCGATCGGTTCTACGAGCAGTACTTC. It translates to CASSWRDRFYEQYF.

V and J are TRBV4-1 and TRBJ2-1; 14 positions match TRBD2. Losses at the gene ends were 1 base for V and 4 bases for J; bases not matched to a gene: 0. Looked up from germline, CDR1 is MGHRA and CDR2 is YSYEKL. The CDR3 covers 16 residues. The CDR3 nucleotides are TGCGCCAGCAGCCAAGGACTAGCGGGAGGGTACAATGAGCAGTTCTTC. It is translated as CASSQGLAGGYNEQFF.

Only one count was recorded for this clone. The gene calls are TRBV7-9 and TRBJ2-4; 8 bases align to TRBD2. Germline CDR1 is SEHNR and CDR2 is FQNEAQ (reference sequence). V shed 2 bases and J 5 bases; nucleotides not matched to a gene: 11. This CDR3 is built from 17 residues. Here the CDR3 DNA reads TGTGCCAGCAGCTTACCCGTAGGTAGCGGGACCCAAAACATTCAGTACTTC. As protein: CASSLPVGSGTQNIQYF.

The rearrangement joins TRBV2 to TRBJ2-4; 7 bases agree with TRBD1. The J segment lost 3 bases and the V segment lost 3 bases, leaving 2 bases of the junction unmatched. Germline assignment: CDR1 SNHLY and CDR2 FYNNEI. There are 14 residues in the CDR3. The CDR3: CASSESGGKNIQYF. In DNA form, the CDR3 reads TGTGCCAGCAGTGAGTCAGGGGGCAAAAACATTCAGTACTTC.

The V call is TRBV28, the J call TRBJ2-2; D ambiguous. Germline V gene sequence: CDR1 MDHEN, CDR2 SYDVKM. The V end lost 2 bases, the J end lost 6 bases, and 7 bases lay between the germline ends. The CDR3 has 13 residues. This CDR3 is CASSLGFPGELFF. CDR3 DNA sequence: TGTGCCAGCAGTTTAGGGTTTCCCGGGGAGCTGTTTTTT.

The genes are TRBV27 and TRBJ2-2; 10 bases are shared with TRBD2. The CDR3 runs to 12 residues. With V trimmed by 7 bases and J by 7 bases, 0 bases remained unmatched. The V gene's germline CDR1 is MNHEY and CDR2 SMNVEV (reference sequence). Here the CDR3 DNA reads TGTGCCAGCACTAGCGGGAGCGGGGAGCTGTTTTTT. This codes for CASTSGSGELFF.

CDR3 residues: CASSPNTDTQYF. The CDR3 nucleotides are TGTGCCAGCAGCCCAAACACAGATACGCAGTATTTT. The V gene is TRBV7-3, the J gene TRBJ2-3; D remains ambiguous. Looked up from germline, CDR1 is SGHTA and CDR2 is FQGTGA. V dropped 5 bases and J dropped 2 bases, with 5 bases sitting between them. This CDR3 has 12 residues.

V is TRBV2 and J is TRBJ2-1, with 7 bases matching TRBD2. Trimming took 5 bases from V and 12 from J; bases not matched to a gene: 10. The length of the CDR3 is 13 residues. The germline V gene encodes CDR1 SNHLY and CDR2 FYNNEI. The CDR3, as DNA: TGTGCCAGCAGTCTAACCGGGGGGAAGTGGCAGTTCTTC. Translating gives CASSLTGGKWQFF.

The V call is TRBV27, the J call TRBJ1-6; D gene uncertain. The ends were cut back, 9 bases at V and 14 bases at J, with 14 bases in the middle. Germline V lookup: CDR1 MNHEY, CDR2 SMNVEV (reference sequence). This CDR3 spans 11 amino acids. The CDR3 loop is CASGPLRALHF. The DNA of the CDR3 is TGTGCCAGTGGCCCCCTAAGGGCCCTCCACTTT.

The chain combines TRBV5-6 with TRBJ1-2, with D perhaps matching TRBD1 (5 bases). Germline values: CDR1 SGHDT, CDR2 YYEEEE. V was trimmed by 5 bases and J by 4 bases, leaving 15 bases between them. This CDR3 has 14 amino acids. The CDR3 DNA is TGTGCCAGCAGAAATGACGGGGCCGTCTATGGCTACACCTTC. Translating it yields CASRNDGAVYGYTF.

This chain uses TRBV7-9 with TRBJ2-7, with TRBD2 matching 10 bases. Germline CDR1 is SEHNR and CDR2 is FQNEAQ (reference sequence). J lost 7 bases, V lost 5 bases, and 11 bases had no gene match. This CDR3 has 15 amino acids. The CDR3 sequence is CASSQPGRAGGEQYF. The CDR3 bases are TGTGCCAGCAGCCAGCCCGGGAGAGCGGGGGGGGAGCAGTACTTC.

The chain links TRBV7-9 to TRBJ2-5; TRBD1 matches 9 bases. The J call may be in error: the DNA end matches TRBJ2-7 better. The CDR3 has 13 residues. Per germline, CDR1 SEHNR and CDR2 FQNEAQ (reference sequence). CDR3 loop: CASSLGTGREQYF. The CDR3 DNA reads TGTGCCAGCAGCCTAGGGACAGGGCGCGAGCAGTACTTC.

The J gene is TRBJ1-5, the V gene TRBV28; 8 bases align to TRBD1. V shed 5 bases and J 6 bases; nucleotides not matched to a gene: 9. The CDR3 extends over 15 amino acids. Germline lookup yields CDR1 MDHEN and CDR2 SYDVKM. CDR3 residues: CASSTRDRILQPQHF. CDR3 nucleotides: TGTGCCAGCAGTACAAGGGACAGGATACTTCAGCCCCAGCATTTT.

The DNA of the CDR3 is TGTGCCAGCAGAACTAGCGAGACCTACTACAATGAGCAGTTCTTC. Its protein product is CASRTSETYYNEQFF. The rearrangement uses TRBV28 and TRBJ2-1; 7 bases fit TRBD2. CDR1 and CDR2 from the germline V gene are MDHEN and SYDVKM. The V segment lost 6 bases and the J segment 3 bases; nucleotides outside the gene matches: 8. This CDR3 region has 15 residues.

This clone was seen a single time. The V gene is TRBV5-6, the J gene TRBJ2-4; D uncertain. The CDR3 sequence is 12 residues long. Per germline, CDR1 SGHDT and CDR2 YYEEEE. Trimming pared 4 bases from V and 5 bases from J, leaving 7 bases between. The CDR3 region has the DNA TGTGCCAGCAGCCACACCCAAAACATTCAGTACTTC. Protein: CASSHTQNIQYF. Full variable domain (rest looked up from reference TRBV5-6 and TRBJ2-4): DAGVTQSPTHLIKTRGQQVTLRCSPKSGHDTVSWYQQALGQGPQFIFQYYEEEERQRGNFPDRFSGHQFPNYSSELNVNALLLGDSALYLCASSHTQNIQYFGAGTRLSVL.

The chain couples TRBV27 to TRBJ2-7; 13 nucleotides agree with TRBD2. The CDR3 length is 16 residues. V shed 6 bases, J shed 4 bases, and the junction held 9 bases outside the gene matches. CDR1 is MNHEY, CDR2 SMNVEV, per germline (reference sequence). The CDR3 loop is CASRPKPGLAGYEQYF. The CDR3 DNA reads TGTGCCAGCAGACCGAAACCGGGACTAGCGGGGTACGAGCAGTACTTC.

The chain links TRBV5-6 to TRBJ1-2, with unresolved D. The CDR3 length is 13 residues. Trimming cost V 4 bases and J 2 bases, with 9 bases left between them. Germline loops: CDR1 SGHDT, CDR2 YYEEEE. The CDR3 loop reads CASSHQWNYGYTF. The CDR3 bases are TGTGCCAGCAGCCACCAGTGGAACTATGGCTACACCTTC.

The chain carries TRBV29-1 and TRBJ1-2; the D gene is possibly TRBD1 (5 bases). The germline V gene encodes CDR1 SQVTM and CDR2 ANQGSEA. The CDR3 consists of 11 residues. The V gene lost 5 bases and the J gene lost 6 bases, with 10 bases spanning the gap. As DNA, the CDR3 is TGCAGCGTTCCCGGGGGAGATGGCTACACCTTC. Translated, it gives CSVPGGDGYTF.

This rearrangement joins TRBV7-9 to TRBJ1-5, with D possibly TRBD1 on 5 matching bases. The ends were cut back, 1 base at V and 11 bases at J, with 12 bases in the middle. The CDR3 runs to 13 residues. The germline CDR1 and CDR2 sequences are SEHNR and FQNEAQ (reference sequence). CDR3 protein: CASSLVGGGTQHF. DNA for the CDR3: TGTGCCAGCAGCTTAGTTGGGGGAGGGACCCAGCATTTT.

This clone is a singleton in its sample. CDR3 coding DNA: TGCAGCGTTGAAATCGGGACAGGGACCTACGAGCAGTACTTC. Protein sequence: CSVEIGTGTYEQYF. The rearrangement links TRBV29-1 to TRBJ2-7; TRBD1 agrees at 9 bases. V was pared by 2 bases and J by 2 bases, with 4 bases of the junction left unmatched. CDR3 length: 14 amino acids. Germline lookup yields CDR1 SQVTM and CDR2 ANQGSEA.

The chain has TRBV28 and TRBJ2-2; D may correspond to TRBD1 or TRBD2 (5 bases each). The germline V gene has CDR1 MDHEN and CDR2 SYDVKM. The V and J ends lost 10 bases and 1 base respectively, with 10 bases between them. The CDR3 has 13 residues. The CDR3 loop reads CATHGGNTGELFF. The CDR3 region has the DNA TGTGCCACTCATGGGGGGAACACCGGGGAGCTGTTTTTT.

The chain links TRBV7-9 to TRBJ2-7; maybe TRBD1 (5 bases). The CDR3 length is 15 residues. The V and J ends lost 4 bases and 2 bases respectively, with 15 bases between them. Germline V gene data show CDR1 as SEHNR and CDR2 as FQNEAQ (reference sequence). This CDR3 is CASSYPGNTAYEQYF. For the CDR3, the DNA is TGTGCCAGCAGCTACCCAGGGAACACAGCCTACGAGCAGTACTTC.

This sequence joins TRBV11-3 and TRBJ2-7; D unresolved. V was pared by 1 base and J by 3 bases, with 7 bases between. Germline lookup yields CDR1 SGHNT and CDR2 YENEEA. The CDR3 has 13 amino acids. For the CDR3, the DNA is TGTGCCAGCAGCTTAGGACTCCACTACGAGCAGTACTTC. It is translated as CASSLGLHYEQYF.

CDR3 loop: CASSEVNDRGSIQPQHF. The CDR3, as DNA: TGTGCCAGCAGTGAAGTAAACGACAGAGGGTCTATTCAGCCCCAGCATTTT. J is TRBJ1-5 and V is TRBV6-1; D might be TRBD1 (5 bases). CDR1 is MNHNS and CDR2 is SASEGT in the germline V gene. This CDR3 has 17 amino acids. Trimming stripped 1 base from V and 6 bases from J, with 19 bases between.

The V gene is TRBV11-3, the J gene TRBJ1-1; D is undetermined. In germline, CDR1 is SGHNT, CDR2 YENEEA. V dropped 2 bases and J dropped 5 bases, with 9 bases sitting between them. There are 13 residues in the CDR3. The CDR3 DNA is TGTGCCAGCAGCTTATCCGGGGAAACTGAAGCTTTCTTT. This sequence encodes CASSLSGETEAFF.

The rearrangement links TRBV15 to TRBJ1-2; a possible D gene is TRBD1 (5 bases). CDR3 length: 17 residues. V gave up 0 bases and J gave up 4 bases, with 18 bases separating them. CDR1 LNHNV and CDR2 YYDKDF come from the germline V gene (reference sequence). CDR3 in amino acids: CATSRDRGVLPGYGYTF. Here the CDR3 DNA reads TGTGCCACCAGCAGAGACCGGGGGGTGTTACCGGGCTATGGCTACACCTTC. Filled out from reference TRBV15 and TRBJ1-2, the complete variable domain reads DAMVIQNPRYQVTQFGKPVTLSCSQTLNHNVMYWYQQKSSQAPKLLFHYYDKDFNNEADTPDNFQSRRPNTSFCFLDIRSPGLGDTAMYLCATSRDRGVLPGYGYTFGSGTRLTVV.

The rearrangement uses TRBV19 and TRBJ2-3; 13 bases are shared with TRBD2. Germline CDR1 LNHDA, CDR2 SQIVND (reference sequence). The CDR3 has 19 amino acids. Unmatched junction bases numbered 12, after V lost 6 bases and J lost 0 bases. The CDR3 DNA follows: TGTGCCAGTAGCCCCACCGGGACTAGCGGGGATCCTAGCACAGATACGCAGTATTTT. Amino acid sequence: CASSPTGTSGDPSTDTQYF.